The 20 T cell receptor beta chains reported below all come from one sample, sequenced in a study of T cell responses to AZD1222 COVID-19 vaccine. Clones were read by immunoSEQ multiplex PCR, and TCRdb kept only the in-frame ones, dropping some. Of approximately 70,000 clones in the sample, around three quarters were seen once. Sequencing used peripheral blood, obtained 28 days after the second AZD1222 dose. All receptors come from an adult who received the AZD1222 COVID-19 vaccine.

This chain uses TRBV12-5 with TRBJ2-3; TRBD1 matches 8 bases. Germline V lookup: CDR1 LGHNT, CDR2 FRNRAP. V was clipped by 4 bases and J by 4 bases; unmatched bases: 7. The CDR3 covers 15 residues. DNA of the CDR3: TGTGCTAGTGGTTCCGGACAGGGAGAGTCAGATACGCAGTATTTT. Its translation: CASGSGQGESDTQYF.

This chain uses TRBV28 with TRBJ2-7; D perhaps matches TRBD2 (7 bases). Germline V CDR1 and CDR2: MDHEN, SYDVKM. CDR3 length: 13 residues. V lost 7 bases and J lost 4, with 14 bases in between. This CDR3 is CASKSGGAYEQYF. CDR3 DNA sequence: TGTGCCAGCAAGAGTGGGGGGGCATACGAGCAGTACTTC.

This clone was detected once. This chain links TRBV3-1 (or the pseudogene TRBV3-2) with TRBJ1-6; tentative D call: TRBD1 (5 bases). The ends were cut back, 0 bases at V and 14 bases at J, with 11 bases in the middle. This CDR3 comprises 13 residues. Germline CDR1 is LGHDT and CDR2 is YNNKEL (reference sequence). CDR3 protein: CASSQDHGGSLHF. As DNA, the CDR3 is TGTGCCAGCAGCCAAGACCATGGGGGTTCCCTCCACTTT.

CDR3 protein: CASSESSPGELFF. In DNA form, the CDR3 reads TGCGCCAGCAGTGAGTCTTCCCCCGGGGAGCTGTTTTTT. This chain connects TRBV10-2 to TRBJ2-2; D is uncertain. This CDR3 region has 13 residues. Germline lookup yields CDR1 WSHSY and CDR2 SAAADI. Trimming stripped 0 bases from V and 6 bases from J, with 5 bases between.

The rearrangement links TRBV4-3 to TRBJ2-1, with TRBD2 identical over 9 bases. CDR1 and CDR2 (germline): LGHNA, YSLEER. The CDR3 runs to 15 residues. The junction had 6 bases not matched to a gene; V was cut back by 1 base and J by 8 bases. The CDR3: CASSQGLAGWDEQFF. CDR3 DNA sequence: TGCGCCAGCAGCCAAGGGCTAGCGGGATGGGATGAGCAGTTCTTC.

The rearrangement joins TRBV6-5 to TRBJ1-2, with 7 bases identical to TRBD1. The germline V gene has CDR1 MNHEY and CDR2 SVGAGI. The CDR3 consists of 13 residues. V lost 7 bases to trimming and J lost 4 bases; unmatched junction nucleotides: 6. CDR3 coding DNA: TGTGCCAGCACCCTGGGACAGTCCTATGGCTACACCTTC. Its translation: CASTLGQSYGYTF.

The chain carries TRBV3-1 (or the pseudogene TRBV3-2) and TRBJ2-3; 15 bases align to TRBD2. This CDR3 comprises 17 residues. Trimming at V came to 5 bases and at J to 6 bases, leaving 9 bases not matched to a gene. The V gene's germline CDR1 is LGHDT and CDR2 YNNKEL (reference sequence). CDR3 coding DNA: TGTGCCAGCAGCTTAACCCGGGGGACTAGCGGGAGGGATACGCAGTATTTT. Translation gives CASSLTRGTSGRDTQYF.

A note on this clone: Other DNA sequences of this sample code for an identical CDR3. The chain is built from TRBV7-2 and TRBJ2-7; 8 nucleotides line up with TRBD1. Germline trimming cut 4 bases from V and 0 bases from J; bases unmatched to any gene: 2. The CDR3 extends over 14 amino acids. Germline assignment: CDR1 SGHTA and CDR2 FQGNSA. The CDR3 DNA is TGTGCCAGCAGCTCACAGGGGGACTCCTACGAGCAGTACTTC. Translated: CASSSQGDSYEQYF.

The gene calls are TRBV11-2 and TRBJ1-5; TRBD1 aligns across 8 bases. V gave up 5 bases and J gave up 12 bases; unmatched junction bases: 9. Germline CDR1 reads SGHAT; CDR2 reads FQNNGV. This CDR3 is built from 13 residues. In DNA form, the CDR3 reads TGTGCCAGCAGCGTATACACAGGGGGACTCCAGCATTTT. This codes for CASSVYTGGLQHF.

The rearrangement uses TRBV5-4 and TRBJ2-1; 7 bases align to TRBD2. The CDR3 extends over 15 amino acids. The trim removed 1 base at V and 1 base at J, leaving 2 bases unmatched. Per the germline V gene, CDR1 is SGHNT and CDR2 is YYREEE (reference sequence). The CDR3: CASSLQRDSYNEQFF. In DNA form, the CDR3 reads TGTGCCAGCAGCTTGCAGCGGGATTCCTACAATGAGCAGTTCTTC.

V usage is TRBV28 and J usage is TRBJ1-6, with D possibly being TRBD1 (6 bases). The V and J ends lost 5 bases and 1 base respectively, with 6 bases between them. The V gene's germline CDR1 is MDHEN and CDR2 SYDVKM. CDR3 size: 14 residues. The CDR3 DNA follows: TGTGCCAGCAGTACAGGGTCCTATAATTCACCCCTCCACTTT. Residues: CASSTGSYNSPLHF.

V and J are TRBV15 and TRBJ2-1, with D tentatively TRBD2 (6 bases). The CDR3 length is 14 residues. CDR1 LNHNV and CDR2 YYDKDF come from the germline V gene (reference sequence). V was cut by 5 bases and J by 5 bases, with 13 bases left in between. The CDR3 region has the DNA TGTGCCACCAGCCTAGCGCTCCACAACAATGAGCAGTTCTTC. Its translation is CATSLALHNNEQFF.

The chain employs TRBV6-1 and TRBJ2-7; D is uncertain. Germline values: CDR1 MNHNS, CDR2 SASEGT. The CDR3 loop spans 16 amino acids. V was cut by 4 bases and J by 2 bases, with 18 bases left in between. The CDR3 region has the DNA TGTGCCAGCAGTGCCCATAATATGGAAGAGACCTACGAGCAGTACTTC. The encoded protein is CASSAHNMEETYEQYF.

Here the CDR3 reads CASSAPTGGGRADTQYF. CDR3 bases: TGTGCCAGCAGTGCTCCCACGGGAGGAGGGAGGGCAGATACGCAGTATTTT. The chain has TRBV6-1 and TRBJ2-3, with 7 bases matching TRBD2. CDR3 length: 17 residues. Germline trimming cut 4 bases from V and 4 bases from J; bases unmatched to any gene: 14. Germline CDR1 MNHNS, CDR2 SASEGT.

The rearrangement uses TRBV4-1 and TRBJ2-7; 12 bases map to TRBD2. V shed 5 bases, J shed 4 bases, and the junction held 6 bases outside the gene matches. CDR3 length equals 15 residues. Germline CDR1 and CDR2: MGHRA and YSYEKL. Here the CDR3 reads CASSYGLAGNYEQYF. CDR3 nucleotides: TGCGCCAGCAGCTACGGACTAGCGGGGAATTACGAGCAGTACTTC.

The genes are TRBV30 and TRBJ2-3; tentatively, D is TRBD1 or TRBD2 (6 bases each). The germline CDR1 and CDR2 sequences are GTSNPN and SVGIG (reference sequence). The V and J ends lost 5 bases and 2 bases respectively, with 11 bases between them. The CDR3 extends over 13 amino acids. The CDR3 sequence: CAWGGRVTDTQYF. The CDR3 DNA reads as TGTGCCTGGGGGGGGCGGGTCACAGATACGCAGTATTTT.

CDR3 in DNA: TGTGCCAGCAGCTTAGCAGCCGGCGAGCAGTACTTC. This sequence encodes CASSLAAGEQYF. The V call is TRBV7-6, the J call TRBJ2-7; no definite D call. The CDR3 spans 12 residues. Per the germline V gene, CDR1 is SGHVS and CDR2 is FNYEAQ. V lost 0 bases and J lost 6, with 6 bases in between.

Of note for this clone: A junction end diverges from the germline sequence, so it may reflect a read error. This chain connects TRBV20-1 to TRBJ2-7; either TRBD1 or TRBD2 may fit D (5 bases each). Germline values: CDR1 DFQATT, CDR2 SNEGSKA (reference sequence). The CDR3 runs 11 residues. The CDR3 loop reads CSARRDAGALF. DNA of the CDR3: TGCAGTGCTAGGAGGGACGCGGGTGCCCTCTTC.

The rearrangement links TRBV30 to TRBJ1-1; TRBD1 aligns across 10 bases. The V and J ends lost 3 bases and 3 bases, in that order; junction bases with no gene match: 4. This CDR3 contains 14 residues. Germline CDR1 reads GTSNPN; CDR2 reads SVGIG (reference sequence). As DNA, the CDR3 is TGTGCCTGGAGGGGGGACAGGGGATACACTGAAGCTTTCTTT. Translating it yields CAWRGDRGYTEAFF.

V gene TRBV7-2 combines with J gene TRBJ2-5; the match to TRBD2 covers 10 bases. The CDR3 covers 17 residues. Germline trimming cut 1 base from V and 5 bases from J; bases unmatched to any gene: 10. Germline-derived CDR1 and CDR2 are SGHTA and FQGNSA. CDR3 residues: CASSLDPSGSAGETQYF. The CDR3 DNA reads TGTGCCAGCAGCTTAGACCCTAGCGGGAGTGCTGGGGAGACCCAGTACTTC.